This T cell receptor beta chain was found in a study of T cell responses to AZD1222 COVID-19 vaccine. Regarding the study as a whole: Donors were largely white British and mainly female; clonal diversity was possibly underestimated. Regions 160-218 and 743-854 dominated among vaccine-associated CD4 TCRs spanning spike.

The germline V and J ends were trimmed by 6 bases and 4 bases, with 9 bases remaining between them. Germline V gives CDR1 DFQATT, CDR2 SNEGSKA (reference sequence). The CDR3 runs 11 residues. As regards this clone: What it binds is not known.

Here immunoSEQ multiplex PCR was the method, and the copy in TCRdb shows in-frame clones only, minus some. The repertoire has 100,000 to 150,000 clones, approximately 89% of them found once; the top ten carry over 9.5%. The TCR comes from an adult in good health. V and J are TRBV20-1 and TRBJ1-2; a possible D gene is TRBD1 (5 bases). Sequences were derived from peripheral blood, sampled on day 0 of AZD1222 vaccination. CDR3 amino acids: CSARDAYGYTF. The CDR3 DNA is TGCAGTGCACGGGACGCCTATGGCTACACCTTC.